The sequence of this TCR beta chain was determined in a study of OX40 agonist ivuxolimab in advanced cancers. This table comes from immunoSEQ multiplex PCR, and its TCRdb copy is limited to in-frame clones, with some not included. Of about 52,000 clones listed, about 88% are singletons. A history of autoimmune disease or systemic immunosuppression excluded patients. The V end was cut by 5 bases, the J end by 1 base, with 9 bases between. CDR3 length: 13 amino acids. CDR1 is SGHVS and CDR2 is FNYEAQ in the germline V gene. V is TRBV7-6 and J is TRBJ2-7; no firm D call. This TCR derives from an adult with an advanced solid tumor such as melanoma, head and neck, liver or kidney cancer. This specimen consisted of CD4+ or CD8+ T cells sorted from blood, obtained in a trial of the OX40 agonist ivuxolimab. The CDR3 nucleotides read TGTGCCAGCAGCCTGGGTCCTTCCTACGAGCAGTACTTC. It specifies CASSLGPSYEQYF. Full variable domain (outside the CDR3, taken from reference TRBV7-6 and TRBJ2-7): GAGVSQSPRYKVTKRGQDVALRCDPISGHVSLYWYRQALGQGPEFLTYFNYEAQQDKSGLPNDRFSAERPEGSISTLTIQRTEQRDSAMYRCASSLGPSYEQYFGPGTRLTVT.